One sample yielded the 25 T cell receptor beta chains listed below, sequenced in a study of cytomegalovirus exposure and HLA in healthy donors. With 60 Vbeta and 13 Jbeta primers, the PCR was carried out. The table came from immunoSEQ multiplex PCR; TCRdb's copy has only in-frame clones and leaves some out. The sample has roughly 100,000 clones, 75% to 90% seen once. Sequencing input: PBMCs. These receptors all come from a man aged 40-50 years in good health and CMV-seronegative.

The chain recombines TRBV10-3 with TRBJ2-3; tentative D call: TRBD1 (8 bases). The germline CDR1 and CDR2 sequences are ENHRY and SYGVKD. The V gene lost 3 bases and the J gene lost 2 bases, with 18 bases spanning the gap. The CDR3 has 17 amino acids. The CDR3, as DNA: TGTGCCATCAGTGACGCTCGGGGGGACAGGCTCACAGATACGCAGTATTTT. This translates into CAISDARGDRLTDTQYF.

CDR3 in amino acids: CASSLGGGGVTDTQYF. DNA for the CDR3: TGCGCCAGCAGCTTGGGGGGCGGGGGGGTCACAGATACGCAGTATTTT. The chain has TRBV5-1 and TRBJ2-3; 9 positions match TRBD2. This CDR3 region has 16 residues. J lost 2 bases, V lost 0 bases, and 4 bases had no gene match. Germline CDR1 SGHRS, CDR2 YFSETQ.

V usage is TRBV29-1 and J usage is TRBJ1-6; 7 bases fit TRBD1. With 6 bases clipped from V and 7 bases from J, the junction kept 9 bases outside the gene matches. CDR1 is SQVTM, CDR2 ANQGSEA, per germline. The CDR3 is 14 amino acids. CDR3 nucleotide sequence: TGCAGCGTCTCGACAGGGAATCTCAATTCACCCCTCCACTTT. Its translation: CSVSTGNLNSPLHF.

The chain joins TRBV23-1 to TRBJ2-1; 11 bases are shared with TRBD1. TRBV23-1 is reported as an ORF; its role is uncertain. The length of the CDR3 is 15 residues. The J segment lost 5 bases and the V segment lost 2 bases, leaving 2 bases of the junction unmatched. The CDR3 DNA reads as TGCGCCAGCAGTCAACCGGGACAGGGGGACAATGAGCAGTTCTTC. This encodes CASSQPGQGDNEQFF.

The V call is TRBV2, the J call TRBJ2-3; possibly TRBD1 for D (6 bases). The CDR3 is made up of 14 amino acids. Germline lookup yields CDR1 SNHLY and CDR2 FYNNEI. Trimming shortened V by 7 bases and J by 1 base, and 12 bases separated the two germline ends. Here the CDR3 DNA reads TGTGCCAGCAATACAGGGTGGGGCACAGATACGCAGTATTTT. Translating gives CASNTGWGTDTQYF.

The chain employs TRBV7-2 and TRBJ2-1; 7 bases fit TRBD2. CDR1 and CDR2 from the germline V gene are SGHTA and FQGNSA. The trim removed 0 bases at V and 0 bases at J, leaving 11 bases unmatched. This CDR3 contains 19 residues. The CDR3 loop is CASSLAGNLWTSSYNEQFF. DNA for the CDR3: TGTGCCAGCAGCTTAGCGGGAAACCTCTGGACTAGCTCCTACAATGAGCAGTTCTTC.

The V call is TRBV5-1, the J call TRBJ2-5; tentatively, D is TRBD1 (7 bases). With the DNA end fitting TRBJ2-7 better, the J assignment may be wrong. The CDR3 consists of 14 residues. Germline lookup yields CDR1 SGHRS and CDR2 YFSETQ. The CDR3 bases are TGCGCCAGCAGCTTGGTTCCAGGGGGGAACGAGCAGTACTTC. Its translation is CASSLVPGGNEQYF.

The chain links TRBV30 to TRBJ1-1, with 7 bases aligning to TRBD1. Per germline, CDR1 GTSNPN and CDR2 SVGIG (reference sequence). Losses at the gene ends were 2 bases for V and 8 bases for J; bases not matched to a gene: 14. The CDR3 is 15 residues long. The CDR3 nucleotides read TGTGCCTGGAGTAAGACGGGACAGTTTATTCGCGAAGCTTTCTTT. Amino acids: CAWSKTGQFIREAFF.

The CDR3 region is CASSLETDRQETQYF. The CDR3 DNA follows: TGTGCCAGCAGCTTAGAGACAGATCGTCAAGAGACCCAGTACTTC. The chain has TRBV7-6 and TRBJ2-5; a weak D match, TRBD1 (5 bases). The V end lost 1 base, the J end lost 2 bases, and 11 bases lay between the germline ends. CDR3 size: 15 residues. Germline assignment: CDR1 SGHVS and CDR2 FNYEAQ. The full variable domain, completed using reference TRBV7-6 and TRBJ2-5, is GAGVSQSPRYKVTKRGQDVALRCDPISGHVSLYWYRQALGQGPEFLTYFNYEAQQDKSGLPNDRFSAERPEGSISTLTIQRTEQRDSAMYRCASSLETDRQETQYFGPGTRLLVL.

The chain uses TRBV9 and TRBJ1-4, with 7 nucleotides matching TRBD1. V lost 7 bases, J lost 1 base, and 7 bases stayed unmatched. There are 15 residues in the CDR3. The V gene's germline CDR1 is SGDLS and CDR2 YYNGEE. The CDR3 nucleotides read TGTGCCAGCGCCCCCCAGGGGGGAACTAATGAAAAACTGTTTTTT. Translated, it gives CASAPQGGTNEKLFF.

The V gene is TRBV4-2, the J gene TRBJ2-1; 7 bases align to TRBD2. Unmatched junction bases numbered 4, after V lost 4 bases and J lost 7 bases. The CDR3 spans 13 residues. Germline V gene sequence: CDR1 LGHNA, CDR2 YNFKEQ. CDR3 in amino acids: CASSLREGNEQFF. The CDR3 DNA follows: TGTGCCAGCAGCCTCAGGGAGGGGAATGAGCAGTTCTTC.

The table lists this clone with a count of one. This sequence joins TRBV18 and TRBJ1-1; D gene ambiguous. This CDR3 has 16 amino acids. The ends were cut back, 2 bases at V and 0 bases at J, with 13 bases in the middle. Germline CDR1 reads KGHSH; CDR2 reads LQKENI. In DNA form, the CDR3 reads TGTGCCAGCTCACCAAGAGCGCTCAGATTGAACACTGAAGCTTTCTTT. Translation gives CASSPRALRLNTEAFF.

The table lists this clone with a few counts. The sample has other DNA sequences that encode this CDR3 too. The CDR3 DNA reads as TGTGCCTGGTACTCTAGCGAGGAGCAGTACTTC. Its translation: CAWYSSEEQYF. V and J are TRBV30 and TRBJ2-7; maybe TRBD2 (6 bases). The CDR3 contains 11 residues. V lost 5 bases and J 7 bases, leaving 12 bases between the germline ends. CDR1 and CDR2 from the germline V gene are GTSNPN and SVGIG (reference sequence).

This clone occurred a few times. The V gene is TRBV2, the J gene TRBJ2-1; 10 bases line up with TRBD2. The CDR3 has 16 residues. Germline V gene lookup returns CDR1 SNHLY and CDR2 FYNNEI. With V trimmed by 5 bases and J by 0 bases, 4 bases remained unmatched. This CDR3 reads CASSRGLAVSYNEQFF. The CDR3 DNA reads TGTGCCAGCAGTAGAGGACTAGCGGTCTCCTACAATGAGCAGTTCTTC.

The chain joins TRBV5-6 to TRBJ1-5, with TRBD1 identical over 9 bases. There are 18 residues in the CDR3. Germline-derived CDR1 and CDR2 are SGHDT and YYEEEE. With 4 bases clipped from V and 4 bases from J, the junction kept 15 bases outside the gene matches. The CDR3, as DNA: TGTGCCAGCAGCCGCGAGGGACAGGGAGGTTTTAGGAATCAGCCCCAGCATTTT. Translated, it gives CASSREGQGGFRNQPQHF. Full variable domain (outside the CDR3, taken from reference TRBV5-6 and TRBJ1-5): DAGVTQSPTHLIKTRGQQVTLRCSPKSGHDTVSWYQQALGQGPQFIFQYYEEEERQRGNFPDRFSGHQFPNYSSELNVNALLLGDSALYLCASSREGQGGFRNQPQHFGDGTRLSIL.

The chain uses TRBV19 and TRBJ1-6, with D tentatively TRBD1 (5 bases). From germline, CDR1 is LNHDA and CDR2 SQIVND (reference sequence). V was pared by 3 bases and J by 3 bases, with 18 bases between. The CDR3 has 18 amino acids. CDR3 nucleotide sequence: TGTGCCAGTAGTATTTATCGCGACAGCAGTGACTATAATTCACCCCTCCACTTT. This sequence encodes CASSIYRDSSDYNSPLHF.

The chain couples TRBV7-8 to TRBJ2-7; a possible D gene is TRBD1 (6 bases). Germline V lookup: CDR1 SGHVS, CDR2 FQNEAQ. The V end was cut by 6 bases, the J end by 3 bases, with 12 bases between. The CDR3 spans 13 residues. This chain's CDR3 is CASRPRGLYEQYF. CDR3 sequence (DNA): TGTGCCAGCAGGCCCAGGGGCCTCTACGAGCAGTACTTC.

This chain connects TRBV19 to TRBJ1-1; 9 nucleotides match TRBD1. With 3 bases clipped from V and 4 bases from J, the junction kept 6 bases outside the gene matches. CDR3 length equals 15 residues. CDR1 and CDR2 from the germline V gene are LNHDA and SQIVND (reference sequence). The DNA for the CDR3 is TGTGCCAGTAGTATTTCGGGACAGGGAGGCACTGAAGCTTTCTTT. Amino acids: CASSISGQGGTEAFF. Based on the CDR3 plus reference TRBV19 and TRBJ1-1, the full variable domain is DGGITQSPKYLFRKEGQNVTLSCEQNLNHDAMYWYRQDPGQGLRLIYYSQIVNDFQKGDIAEGYSVSREKKESFPLTVTSAQKNPTAFYLCASSISGQGGTEAFFGQGTRLTVV.

This chain joins TRBV7-9 and TRBJ1-6, with unresolved D. The CDR3 consists of 15 residues. The ends were cut back, 5 bases at V and 5 bases at J, with 13 bases in the middle. Per germline, CDR1 SEHNR and CDR2 FQNEAQ (reference sequence). CDR3 sequence reads: CASSPSLGNNSPLHF. CDR3 nucleotides: TGTGCCAGCAGCCCCAGCCTAGGCAATAATTCACCCCTCCACTTT. Based on the CDR3 plus reference TRBV7-9 and TRBJ1-6, the full variable domain is DTGVSQNPRHKITKRGQNVTFRCDPISEHNRLYWYRQTLGQGPEFLTYFQNEAQLEKSRLLSDRFSAERPKGSFSTLEIQRTEQGDSAMYLCASSPSLGNNSPLHFGNGTRLTVT.

The CDR3 region has the DNA TGCGCCAGCCGGGGACTGAAAAGCTCCTACGAGCAGTACTTC. It codes for CASRGLKSSYEQYF. The V call is TRBV10-1, the J call TRBJ2-7; perhaps TRBD2 as D (6 bases). The CDR3 length is 14 residues. The germline gives CDR1 WNHNN, CDR2 SYGVQD (reference sequence). Between the trimmed V and J ends, which lost 8 bases and 0 bases, there was a span of 14 bases.

The rearrangement links TRBV5-1 to TRBJ1-1; D possibly corresponds to TRBD1 (6 bases). This CDR3 spans 13 amino acids. V was pared by 5 bases and J by 3 bases, with 11 bases between. CDR1 is SGHRS and CDR2 is YFSETQ in the germline V gene. Here the CDR3 DNA reads TGCGCCAGCAGTCAGAACAGGGACACTGAAGCTTTCTTT. Protein product: CASSQNRDTEAFF.

This chain uses TRBV4-1 with TRBJ2-7; D is possibly TRBD1 (6 bases). The CDR3 contains 14 residues. CDR1 MGHRA and CDR2 YSYEKL come from the germline V gene. V was cut by 3 bases and J by 0 bases, with 9 bases left in between. This chain's CDR3 is CASSHAGASYEQYF. The CDR3 coding sequence is TGCGCCAGCAGCCACGCAGGGGCCTCCTACGAGCAGTACTTC.

The genes are TRBV7-9 and TRBJ2-4; D call uncertain. CDR1 and CDR2 from the germline V gene are SEHNR and FQNEAQ (reference sequence). V lost 5 bases and J lost 8, with 13 bases in between. CDR3 length equals 13 residues. The CDR3 DNA reads as TGTGCCAGCAGCCTAGAAATTCGGGACATTCAGTACTTC. It is translated as CASSLEIRDIQYF.

This chain connects TRBV9 to TRBJ2-3; 7 bases align to TRBD2. Trimming cost V 0 bases and J 2 bases; bases outside gene matches: 9. Germline V CDR1 and CDR2: SGDLS, YYNGEE. The CDR3 runs 17 residues. In DNA, the CDR3 is TGTGCCAGCAGCGTAGAATCTGGACTAGACCTCACAGATACGCAGTATTTT. Its translation is CASSVESGLDLTDTQYF.

The V gene is TRBV7-9, the J gene TRBJ1-3, with D possibly TRBD1 on 6 matching bases. From germline, CDR1 is SEHNR and CDR2 FQNEAQ (reference sequence). V shed 2 bases and J shed 4 bases, with 15 bases lying between them. CDR3 length: 16 amino acids. The CDR3 loop is CASSLQQGPSGNTIYF. In DNA, the CDR3 is TGTGCCAGCAGCTTACAACAGGGTCCGTCGGGAAACACCATATATTTT.